This passage covers 16 T cell receptor beta chains from one sample sequenced in a study of blood T cell repertoires in COVID-19. Here immunoSEQ multiplex PCR was the method, and the copy in TCRdb shows in-frame clones only, minus some. The table records 300,000 or so clones, 87% of them present only once. Sequencing was done on a sample of PBMCs or T cells enriched from blood (not recorded which). The source is a woman aged 25-40 years who had recovered from COVID-19.

The chain is built from TRBV6-4 and TRBJ1-5; TRBD1 agrees at 10 bases. CDR3 size: 18 residues. J was trimmed by 6 bases and V by 0 bases; bases with no gene match: 11. Germline CDR1 MRHNA, CDR2 SNTAGT. The CDR3 DNA reads as TGTGCCAGCAGTGACTCTCGGGAAAGACAGGGGGCAAGTCAGCCCCAGCATTTT. It is translated as CASSDSRERQGASQPQHF.

This clone was recorded only once. The rearrangement uses TRBV10-3 and TRBJ2-3; D unresolved. Trimming shortened V by 7 bases and J by 0 bases, and 8 bases separated the two germline ends. The CDR3 runs 13 residues. The V gene's germline CDR1 is ENHRY and CDR2 SYGVKD. Here the CDR3 reads CAIMQESTDTQYF. In DNA, the CDR3 is TGTGCCATCATGCAGGAAAGCACAGATACGCAGTATTTT.

J is TRBJ2-7 and V is TRBV2; 12 bases fit TRBD2. The CDR3 loop spans 15 amino acids. V was clipped by 2 bases and J by 6 bases; unmatched bases: 5. Germline-derived CDR1 and CDR2 are SNHLY and FYNNEI. This CDR3 reads CASSELASGGVEQYF. CDR3 coding DNA: TGTGCCAGCAGTGAATTGGCTAGCGGGGGGGTCGAGCAGTACTTC.

This clone came up once. The chain employs TRBV5-6 and TRBJ2-7, with D maybe TRBD1 (6 bases). V lost 6 bases and J lost 2, with 12 bases in between. CDR1 and CDR2 from the germline V gene are SGHDT and YYEEEE. The CDR3 is 13 residues long. CDR3 bases: TGTGCCAGCAAACAGACAGGAGCCTACGAGCAGTACTTC. As protein: CASKQTGAYEQYF. The whole variable domain, remainder taken from reference TRBV5-6 and TRBJ2-7, is DAGVTQSPTHLIKTRGQQVTLRCSPKSGHDTVSWYQQALGQGPQFIFQYYEEEERQRGNFPDRFSGHQFPNYSSELNVNALLLGDSALYLCASKQTGAYEQYFGPGTRLTVT.

The V gene is TRBV18, the J gene TRBJ2-7, with 8 bases matching TRBD1. In germline, CDR1 is KGHSH, CDR2 LQKENI. CDR3 length: 16 residues. V trimming: 2 bases; J trimming: 4 bases; junction bases outside the gene matches: 10. The CDR3, as DNA: TGTGCCAGCTCACCATCCGAGACAGGGGTTGTATACGAGCAGTACTTC. This sequence encodes CASSPSETGVVYEQYF.

Comment on this clone: Germline is not matched at one junction end, which may reflect a read error. V and J are TRBV5-5 and TRBJ1-5, with no clear D. From germline, CDR1 is SGHKS and CDR2 YYEKEE (reference sequence). The CDR3 loop spans 15 amino acids. The CDR3 DNA is TGTGCCAGCAGTTTGGCCGGGAGTAGCAATCAGCCCCAGCATTTT. This encodes CASSLAGSSNQPQHF.

The genes are TRBV25-1 and TRBJ1-1; tentative D call: TRBD1 (5 bases). The CDR3 consists of 15 residues. Trimming left V 2 bases short and J 0 bases short, with 10 bases between. Germline-derived CDR1 and CDR2 are MGHDK and SYGVNS. In DNA form, the CDR3 reads TGTGCCAGCAGTGAAGGTGGACATATGAACACTGAAGCTTTCTTT. Protein sequence: CASSEGGHMNTEAFF. Complete variable domain (other parts from reference TRBV25-1 and TRBJ1-1): EADIYQTPRYLVIGTGKKITLECSQTMGHDKMYWYQQDPGMELHLIHYSYGVNSTEKGDLSSESTVSRIRTEHFPLTLESARPSHTSQYLCASSEGGHMNTEAFFGQGTRLTVV.

The chain combines TRBV2 with TRBJ1-1; D call uncertain. This CDR3 is built from 13 residues. Germline lookup yields CDR1 SNHLY and CDR2 FYNNEI. Between the trimmed V and J ends, which lost 7 bases and 0 bases, there was a span of 9 bases. CDR3 in amino acids: CASMGGLNTEAFF. The CDR3 DNA follows: TGTGCCAGCATGGGTGGGCTGAACACTGAAGCTTTCTTT.

The gene calls are TRBV7-2 and TRBJ2-5; D possibly corresponds to TRBD1 (5 bases). V was trimmed by 6 bases and J by 5 bases, leaving 13 bases between them. CDR3 size: 13 residues. CDR1 is SGHTA and CDR2 is FQGNSA in the germline V gene. The CDR3 is CASSLDRRETQYF. Written as DNA, the CDR3 is TGTGCCAGCAGTCTCGACAGACGGGAGACCCAGTACTTC.

This clone was counted a few times. V and J are TRBV9 and TRBJ1-2, with 9 bases identical to TRBD1. The CDR3 length is 15 residues. CDR1 and CDR2 (germline): SGDLS, YYNGEE. J lost 2 bases, V lost 3 bases, and 5 bases had no gene match. The chain's CDR3 is CASSASGQGNYGYTF. In DNA, the CDR3 is TGTGCCAGCAGCGCTTCCGGACAGGGGAACTATGGCTACACCTTC.

J is TRBJ1-1 and V is TRBV2; 10 bases fit TRBD1. CDR3 length equals 11 residues. Germline V lookup: CDR1 SNHLY, CDR2 FYNNEI. Unmatched junction bases numbered 5, after V lost 7 bases and J lost 12 bases. CDR3 region: CASTGTGAPFF. The CDR3 DNA is TGTGCCAGCACTGGGACAGGGGCGCCTTTCTTT.

This chain joins TRBV10-2 and TRBJ2-5; TRBD2 matches at 7 bases. CDR3 length: 15 residues. J gave up 3 bases and V 5 bases, and 9 bases lay outside the gene matches. CDR1 and CDR2 from the germline V gene are WSHSY and SAAADI. This CDR3 reads CASSIFQGGKETQYF. The CDR3 nucleotides are TGCGCCAGCAGTATCTTTCAGGGAGGGAAAGAGACCCAGTACTTC.

This clone was counted a single time. The rearrangement links TRBV3-1 (or the pseudogene TRBV3-2) to TRBJ2-2; 8 bases line up with TRBD1. CDR1 and CDR2 (germline): LGHDT, YNNKEL (reference sequence). The junction had 7 bases not matched to a gene; V was cut back by 0 bases and J by 4 bases. This CDR3 has 17 residues. The CDR3 reads CASSQDRGRRGTGELFF. The CDR3 coding sequence is TGTGCCAGCAGCCAAGACAGGGGGCGGCGGGGCACCGGGGAGCTGTTTTTT.

The genes are TRBV4-1 and TRBJ1-6; 10 nucleotides line up with TRBD1. This CDR3 has 15 residues. Losses at the gene ends were 3 bases for V and 7 bases for J; bases not matched to a gene: 3. Germline assignment: CDR1 MGHRA and CDR2 YSYEKL. CDR3 region: CASSQATGGNSPLHF. Written as DNA, the CDR3 is TGCGCCAGCAGCCAGGCGACAGGGGGCAATTCACCCCTCCACTTT.

This sequence joins TRBV13 and TRBJ2-3; the match to TRBD2 covers 7 bases. The CDR3 spans 14 residues. The V gene's germline CDR1 is PRHDT and CDR2 FYEKMQ (reference sequence). J lost 6 bases, V lost 1 base, and 4 bases had no gene match. DNA for the CDR3: TGTGCCAGCAGCTTAGAACGGGGAGGGGATACGCAGTATTTT. Translating gives CASSLERGGDTQYF.

CDR3 sequence reads: CASSLPPGQGGNSPLHF. In DNA form, the CDR3 reads TGTGCCAGCAGTTTGCCACCGGGACAGGGAGGGAATTCACCCCTCCACTTT. The V and J genes are TRBV28 and TRBJ1-6; 9 nucleotides align to TRBD1. Trimming removed 3 bases from V and 7 bases from J; junction bases left unmatched: 10. The CDR3 is 17 amino acids. CDR1 and CDR2 (germline): MDHEN, SYDVKM.